This T cell receptor (beta chain) derives from a study of brain metastases from non-small cell lung cancer. V dropped 3 bases and J dropped 2 bases, with 13 bases sitting between them. Germline CDR1 LGHDT, CDR2 YNNKEL (reference sequence). This CDR3 region has 15 residues. The method was immunoSEQ multiplex PCR; TCRdb's version includes in-frame clones alone and lacks a portion of them. The sample carries some 3,200 clones, approximately 81% recorded once. The TCR was taken from a donor at least 40 years old with non-small cell lung cancer. The sample was tissue from a brain metastasis. The J gene is TRBJ1-1, the V gene TRBV3-1 (or the pseudogene TRBV3-2); the D gene is possibly TRBD1 (5 bases). CDR3 region: CASSQPLTDNTEAFF. In nucleotides, the CDR3 is TGTGCCAGCAGCCAGCCCCTGACAGATAACACTGAAGCTTTCTTT.